These T cell receptor beta chains were read from a single sample in a study of post-analysis software for immune sequencing data. TCRdb reprocessed the PCR reads with MiXCR, giving one entry per CDR3 protein. The table has 700,000 to 800,000 distinct CDR3 sequences, roughly 27% seen once; the top ten hold around 0.56%. Sequenced material: blood. The receptors were sampled from a girl aged 5 to 17 with multiple sclerosis. CDR3s include the opening cysteine and the closing phenylalanine or tryptophan. D genes are given only for firm matches. Size tells how often a clone was seen (once, few, many) or the class of an expanded clone, and some rows leave it out.

abundance,j_gene,v_gene,d_gene,CDR3aa,CDR3nt
.,TRBJ2-5,TRBV12-3/TRBV12-4,TRBD2,CASSPGLGRETQYF,TGTGCCAGCAGTCCCGGACTAGGTCGAGAGACCCAGTACTTC
few,TRBJ2-7,TRBV29-1,.,CSVVGQSPEQYF,TGCAGCGTTGTAGGACAATCCCCCGAGCAGTACTTC
.,TRBJ2-7,TRBV7-8,.,CAGSSFGFTYEQYF,TGTGCCGGCAGCTCCTTCGGCTTCACCTACGAGCAGTACTTC
.,TRBJ2-6,TRBV9,TRBD1,CASSVDRGLWDRTSGANVLTF,TGTGCCAGCAGCGTAGATAGAGGATTGTGGGACAGGACCTCTGGGGCCAACGTCCTGACTTTC
.,TRBJ2-3,TRBV20-1,.,CSARDQTSSDTQYF,TGCAGTGCTAGAGACCAAACTAGCTCAGATACGCAGTATTTT
few,TRBJ2-3,TRBV6-1,TRBD1,CASSVSADRGRFDTQYF,TGTGCCAGCAGCGTTAGCGCGGACAGGGGGAGATTCGATACGCAGTATTTT
.,TRBJ2-5,TRBV7-9,.,CASSLKDRDHYRETQYF,TGTGCCAGCAGCTTAAAGGACAGAGACCATTACCGAGAGACCCAGTACTTC
.,TRBJ2-5,TRBV7-9,.,CASSYGEETQYF,TGTGCCAGCAGCTACGGAGAAGAGACCCAGTACTTC
.,TRBJ1-1,TRBV7-9,.,CASSLALGPTEAFF,TGTGCCAGCAGCTTAGCCTTGGGGCCCACTGAAGCTTTCTTT
.,TRBJ2-1,TRBV27,TRBD2,CASRLAGANNEQFF,TGTGCCAGCAGACTAGCGGGGGCAAACAATGAGCAGTTCTTC
many,TRBJ2-7,TRBV4-3,.,CASSQVGGGEQYF,TGCGCCAGCAGCCAAGTCGGTGGCGGGGAGCAGTACTTC
few,TRBJ2-1,TRBV4-2,TRBD2,CASSRRPTGTSEFSEQFF,TGTGCCAGCAGCCGTAGGCCAACCGGGACTAGCGAATTTAGTGAGCAGTTCTTC
few,TRBJ2-5,TRBV9,.,CASSFAGPTGRETQYF,TGTGCCAGCAGCTTCGCCGGGCCGACGGGAAGGGAGACCCAGTACTTC
few,TRBJ2-7,TRBV6-6,TRBD1,CASRQGAGEQYF,TGTGCCAGCAGACAGGGGGCGGGCGAGCAGTACTTC
.,TRBJ2-3,TRBV14,TRBD2,CASSQARLAGFTDTQYF,TGTGCCAGCAGCCAAGCTCGACTAGCGGGGTTCACAGATACGCAGTATTTT
many,TRBJ2-1,TRBV6-1,.,CASSPVLRAVEQFF,TGTGCCAGCAGCCCAGTCTTAAGGGCTGTTGAGCAGTTCTTC
.,TRBJ2-1,TRBV10-1,TRBD2,CASSVASGKYNEQFF,TGCGCCAGCAGTGTGGCTAGCGGGAAATACAATGAGCAGTTCTTC
.,TRBJ1-4,TRBV20-1,.,CSASRATLGKLFF,TGCAGTGCTAGCAGGGCTACCCTTGGAAAACTGTTTTTT
.,TRBJ2-3,TRBV5-5,.,CASSLVQGYSTDTQYF,TGTGCCAGCAGCTTGGTGCAGGGATACAGCACAGATACGCAGTATTTT
once,TRBJ1-1,TRBV3-1,.,CASSQNRVWGQAFF,TGTGCCAGCAGCCAAAACAGGGTCTGGGGGCAAGCTTTCTTT
.,TRBJ2-1,TRBV20-1,.,CSASSIRQTYNEQFF,TGCAGTGCTTCCTCTATAAGACAGACCTACAATGAGCAGTTCTTC
few,TRBJ2-1,TRBV28,.,CASSLGDPRDEQFF,TGTGCCAGCAGTTTGGGTGATCCTAGGGATGAGCAGTTCTTC
few,TRBJ2-1,TRBV5-4,TRBD1,CASSLVGQPYNEQFF,TGTGCCAGCAGCTTGGTGGGACAGCCCTACAATGAGCAGTTCTTC
.,TRBJ2-1,TRBV7-8,TRBD2,CASSLVLADYNEQFF,TGTGCCAGCAGCTTAGTACTAGCGGACTACAATGAGCAGTTCTTC
.,TRBJ2-5,TRBV25-1,TRBD2,CASGGLAGLRQETQYF,TGTGCCAGCGGTGGACTAGCGGGGTTGAGGCAAGAGACCCAGTACTTC
.,TRBJ2-7,TRBV12-3/TRBV12-4,.,CASSLTDEQYF,TGTGCCAGCAGTTTGACCGACGAGCAGTACTTC
.,TRBJ2-7,TRBV5-1,TRBD1,CASSLFPQQLQGDPYEQYF,TGCGCCAGCAGCTTGTTCCCCCAGCAGTTACAGGGGGACCCTTACGAGCAGTACTTC
.,TRBJ2-7,TRBV6-6,TRBD2,CANSPGGGTYEQYF,TGTGCCAACAGTCCGGGAGGGGGAACCTACGAGCAGTACTTC
few,TRBJ2-1,TRBV24-1,.,CAPYLLAAGDEQFF,TGTGCCCCCTATTTATTGGCCGCCGGGGATGAGCAGTTCTTC
many,TRBJ2-7,TRBV4-3,TRBD2,CASSQESGGRSYEQYF,TGCGCCAGCAGCCAAGAGTCGGGAGGGCGATCCTACGAGCAGTACTTC
.,TRBJ2-7,TRBV28,TRBD1,CASRLTGTGCVEQYF,TGTGCCAGCAGATTAACCGGGACAGGGTGTGTCGAGCAGTACTTC
once,TRBJ2-7,TRBV5-1,TRBD1,CASDVGQGSYNEQYF,TGCGCCAGCGACGTGGGACAGGGGTCTTACAATGAGCAGTACTTC